This T cell receptor beta chain comes out of a study of blood T cell repertoires in COVID-19. Study-wide background: There were acute and convalescent COVID-19 samples, and they came from the United States, Italy and Spain. PBMCs, B-cell-depleted T cells, or T cells provided the cDNA or gDNA that made up the material.

The germline V gene encodes CDR1 MNHEY and CDR2 SVGAGI. V lost 2 bases to trimming and J lost 0 bases; unmatched junction nucleotides: 4. The CDR3 totals 15 residues. This clone has a handful of counts. The authors' processing: From reference gene primer amplification, estimates of nucleated cell counts were derived. Generated by immunoSEQ multiplex PCR, the TCRdb table keeps only in-frame clones and is missing some. D and trimming were read from the DNA, whereas the V and J calls and clone size are those reported in that table. The sample contains under 80,000 clones, around 77% of which appear only once.

V is TRBV6-5 and J is TRBJ2-7, with TRBD1 matching 7 bases. The material sequenced was peripheral blood. The receptor comes from an elderly man with active or convalescent COVID-19. Here the CDR3 DNA reads TGTGCCAGCAGTTACAACAGGGGCCACTCCTACGAGCAGTACTTC. It specifies CASSYNRGHSYEQYF.